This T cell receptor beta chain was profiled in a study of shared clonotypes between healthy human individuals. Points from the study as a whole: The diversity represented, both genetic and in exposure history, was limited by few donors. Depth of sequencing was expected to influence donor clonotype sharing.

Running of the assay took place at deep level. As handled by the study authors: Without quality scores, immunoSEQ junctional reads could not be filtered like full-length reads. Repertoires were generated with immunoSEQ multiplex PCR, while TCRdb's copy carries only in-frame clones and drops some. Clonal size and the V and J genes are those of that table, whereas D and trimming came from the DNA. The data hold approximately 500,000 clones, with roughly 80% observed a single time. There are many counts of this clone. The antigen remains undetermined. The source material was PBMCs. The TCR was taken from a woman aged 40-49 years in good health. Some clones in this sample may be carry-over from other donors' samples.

The CDR3 DNA sequence: TGTGCCAGCAGCTCTCAAGGGAAAGCGGAGACCCAGTACTTC. Translation: CASSSQGKAETQYF. The J gene is TRBJ2-5, the V gene TRBV2, with D hard to call. The V gene's germline CDR1 is SNHLY and CDR2 FYNNEI. Trimming pared 6 bases from V and 5 bases from J, leaving 16 bases between. The CDR3 loop spans 14 amino acids. Together with reference TRBV2 and TRBJ2-5, the CDR3 gives the full variable domain: EPEVTQTPSHQVTQMGQEVILRCVPISNHLYFYWYRQILGQKVEFLVSFYNNEISEKSEIFDDQFSVERPDGSNFTLKIRSTKLEDSAMYFCASSSQGKAETQYFGPGTRLLVL.